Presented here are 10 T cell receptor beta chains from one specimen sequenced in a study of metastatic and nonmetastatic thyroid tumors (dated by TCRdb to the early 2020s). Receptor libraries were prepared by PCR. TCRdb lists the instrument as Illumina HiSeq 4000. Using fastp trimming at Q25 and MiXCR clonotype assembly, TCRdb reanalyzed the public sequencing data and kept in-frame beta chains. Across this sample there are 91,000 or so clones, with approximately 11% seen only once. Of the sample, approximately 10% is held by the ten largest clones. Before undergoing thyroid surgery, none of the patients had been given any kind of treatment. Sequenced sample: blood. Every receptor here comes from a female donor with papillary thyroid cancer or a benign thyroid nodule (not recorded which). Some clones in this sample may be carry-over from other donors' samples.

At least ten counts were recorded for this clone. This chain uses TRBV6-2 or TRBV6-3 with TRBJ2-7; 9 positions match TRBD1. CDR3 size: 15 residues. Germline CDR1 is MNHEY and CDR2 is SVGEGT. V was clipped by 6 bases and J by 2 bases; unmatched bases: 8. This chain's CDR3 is CASSPDRGIPYEQYF. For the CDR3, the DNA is TGTGCCAGCAGCCCGGACAGGGGAATTCCCTACGAGCAGTACTTC.

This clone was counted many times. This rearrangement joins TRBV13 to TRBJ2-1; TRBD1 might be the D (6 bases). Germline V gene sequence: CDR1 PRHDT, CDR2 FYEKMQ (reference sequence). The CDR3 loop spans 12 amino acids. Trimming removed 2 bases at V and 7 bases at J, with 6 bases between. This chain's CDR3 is CASSLQGNEQFF. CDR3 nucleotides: TGTGCCAGCAGCTTACAGGGGAATGAGCAGTTCTTC.

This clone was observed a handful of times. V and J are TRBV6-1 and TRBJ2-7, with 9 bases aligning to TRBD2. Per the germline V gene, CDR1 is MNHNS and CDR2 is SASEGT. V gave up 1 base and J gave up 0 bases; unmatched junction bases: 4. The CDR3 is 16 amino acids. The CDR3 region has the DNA TGTGCCAGCAGTGAAGGGACTAGCGACAGCTCCTACGAGCAGTACGTC. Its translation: CASSEGTSDSSYEQYV.

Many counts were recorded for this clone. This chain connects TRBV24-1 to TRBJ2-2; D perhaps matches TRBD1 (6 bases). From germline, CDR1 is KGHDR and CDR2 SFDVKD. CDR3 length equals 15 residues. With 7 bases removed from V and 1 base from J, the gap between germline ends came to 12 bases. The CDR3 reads CATSKDSRNTGELFF. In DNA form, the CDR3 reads TGTGCCACCAGCAAGGACAGTAGGAACACCGGGGAGCTGTTTTTT.

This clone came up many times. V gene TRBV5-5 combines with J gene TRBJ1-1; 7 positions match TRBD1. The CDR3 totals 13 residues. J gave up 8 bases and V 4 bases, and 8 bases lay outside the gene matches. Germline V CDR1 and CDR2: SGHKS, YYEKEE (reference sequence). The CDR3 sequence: CASSRFRQGEAFF. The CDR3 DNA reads TGTGCCAGCAGCCGATTCCGACAGGGCGAAGCTTTCTTT.

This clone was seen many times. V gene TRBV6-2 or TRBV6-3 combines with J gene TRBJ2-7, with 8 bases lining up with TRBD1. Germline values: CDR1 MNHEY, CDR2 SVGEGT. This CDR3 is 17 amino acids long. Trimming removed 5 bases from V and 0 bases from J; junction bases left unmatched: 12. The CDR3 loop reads CASSRIDRGDNSYEQYF. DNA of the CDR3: TGTGCCAGCAGTCGTATCGACAGGGGTGATAACTCCTACGAGCAGTACTTC.

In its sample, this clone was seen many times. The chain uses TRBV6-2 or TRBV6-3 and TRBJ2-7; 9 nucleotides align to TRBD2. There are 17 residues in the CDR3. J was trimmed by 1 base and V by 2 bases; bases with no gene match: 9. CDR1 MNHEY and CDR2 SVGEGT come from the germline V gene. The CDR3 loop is CASSYNGAGGPSYEQYF. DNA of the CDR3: TGTGCCAGCAGTTACAACGGGGCGGGAGGGCCGTCCTACGAGCAGTACTTC.

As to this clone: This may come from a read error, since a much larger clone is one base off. CDR3 DNA sequence: TGTGCCAGCAGTGAGTCGGACATGAGAGAAAAACTGTTTTTT. This gives the protein CASSESDMREKLFF. V is TRBV2 and J is TRBJ1-4, with a possible D match to TRBD1 (5 bases). Trimming cost V 3 bases and J 8 bases, with 13 bases left between them. The germline V gene encodes CDR1 SNHLY and CDR2 FYNNEI. This CDR3 is 14 amino acids long.

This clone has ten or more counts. As DNA, the CDR3 is TGTGCTCTGGTTGGTCAACTAACTAGATCCTACGAGCAGTACTTC. Translation: CALVGQLTRSYEQYF. The chain has TRBV27 and TRBJ2-7, with D tentatively TRBD2 (5 bases). This CDR3 is 15 amino acids long. Germline V gives CDR1 MNHEY, CDR2 SMNVEV (reference sequence).

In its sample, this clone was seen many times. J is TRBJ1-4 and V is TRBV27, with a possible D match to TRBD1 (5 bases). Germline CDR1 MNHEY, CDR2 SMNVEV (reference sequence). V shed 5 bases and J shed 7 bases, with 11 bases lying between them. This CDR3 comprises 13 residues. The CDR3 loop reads CASSRGVGEKLFF. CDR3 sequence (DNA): TGTGCCAGCAGTCGGGGGGTAGGTGAAAAACTGTTTTTT.